This TCR beta chain was obtained from a study of T cell changes during pregnancy in multiple sclerosis. This clone was observed once. Using immunoSEQ multiplex PCR, the repertoire was profiled, and TCRdb retains in-frame clones only, with some absent. The sample has under 75,000 clones; roughly nine tenths are singletons. The CDR3 consists of 12 residues. Per germline, CDR1 GTSNPN and CDR2 SVGIG (reference sequence). Trimming took 3 bases from V and 6 from J, leaving 10 bases between them. V and J are TRBV30 and TRBJ2-3; a possible D gene is TRBD2 (5 bases). The sequence came from a female donor in good health, enrolled as a control in a pregnancy study. Material: CD4+ T cells from peripheral blood mononuclear cells, obtained after pregnancy. CDR3 DNA sequence: TGTGCCTGGAGGGCTGCGGGCGATACGCAGTATTTT. Its protein product is CAWRAAGDTQYF.